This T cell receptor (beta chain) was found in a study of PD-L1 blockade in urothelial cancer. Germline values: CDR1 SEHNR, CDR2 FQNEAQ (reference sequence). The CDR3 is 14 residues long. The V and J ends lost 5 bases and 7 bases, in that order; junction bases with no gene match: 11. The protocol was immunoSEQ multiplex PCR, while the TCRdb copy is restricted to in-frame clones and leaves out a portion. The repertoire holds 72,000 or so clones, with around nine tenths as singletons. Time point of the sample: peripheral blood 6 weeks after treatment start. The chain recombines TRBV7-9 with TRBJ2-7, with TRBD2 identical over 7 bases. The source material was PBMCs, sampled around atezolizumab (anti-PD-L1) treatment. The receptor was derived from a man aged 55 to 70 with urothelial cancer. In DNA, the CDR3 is TGTGCCAGCAGCCATCAGACGGCTAGCGGTGAGCAGTACTTC. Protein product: CASSHQTASGEQYF.